The clone carrying this T cell receptor beta chain was counted a few times. What it binds is not known. A second PCR of 7 to 11 cycles used a sample-barcoded 5' primer and a J-beta primer mix. The template-switch adaptor was a 5' adaptor with 12 random nucleotides. It tagged each cDNA molecule. TCRdb reprocessed the 5' RACE reads with MiXCR, giving one entry per CDR3 protein. The table records more than 1,400,000 distinct CDR3 sequences, approximately 42% of them present only once. The data were taken from a study of blood T cells in healthy people across ages. There are 12 residues in the CDR3. V lost 2 bases and J 5 bases, leaving 4 bases between the germline ends. Germline CDR1 reads LNHNV; CDR2 reads YYDKDF (reference sequence). Study results and limitations: Using unsorted PBMCs precluded a conclusive naive versus antigen-experienced comparison. As age increased, TCR beta diversity per million T cells fell in a roughly linear fashion.

Donation came from healthy Caucasian individuals in Russia who were aged roughly 6 to 95. This receptor was obtained from a young woman in good health. The sequenced sample consisted of blood. The chain couples TRBV15 to TRBJ1-5; D is ambiguous. The CDR3 here is CATSRPDQPQHF. The CDR3 nucleotides are TGTGCCACCAGCAGACCAGATCAGCCCCAGCATTTT.